Shown below are 23 T cell receptor beta chains from a single sample sequenced in a study of tumor-infiltrating lymphocytes in primary liver carcinoma. From around 500 ng of total RNA, TCR beta-specific cDNA was reverse-transcribed using a constant-region primer. TCR beta libraries came from three nested multiplex PCR rounds using slightly modified ARM-PCR. Use of TRBV1-TRBV30 forward primers with a C-beta reverse primer characterized the first two PCR rounds, which lasted about 9 cycles each. In TCRdb, the multiplex PCR reads were re-called with MiXCR into one record per CDR3 protein. Found here are about 330,000 distinct CDR3 sequences, 65% of them singletons; the top ten hold roughly 6%. Unsorted whole blood yielded blood RNA, and germline DNA was extracted as well. Sequenced: peripheral blood. The receptors shown here come from a man aged 35-49 years with primary liver carcinoma and hepatitis B virus infection.

About this clonotype: The CDR3 carries no conserved terminal phenylalanine or tryptophan, so it likely arises from a read error. The chain uses TRBV5-6 and TRBJ2-7, with a possible D match to TRBD2 (5 bases). CDR3 size: 14 residues. Trimming left V 4 bases short and J 6 bases short, with 17 bases between. The germline V gene encodes CDR1 SGHDT and CDR2 YYEEEE. CDR3 in amino acids: CASSRVLVSREQYL. CDR3 DNA: TGTGCCAGCAGCAGGGTACTAGTATCTCGCGAGCAGTACTTA.

As regards this clonotype: A much larger clone differs by one base, so this may be a read error. This CDR3 fails to terminate in the conserved phenylalanine or tryptophan, so it likely reflects a read error. The V and J genes are TRBV12-3 or TRBV12-4 and TRBJ1-2; 7 bases line up with TRBD1. CDR3 length: 13 residues. V shed 4 bases and J 4 bases; nucleotides not matched to a gene: 3. The CDR3 region is CASSWDSTYGYTL. CDR3 DNA: TGTGCCAGCAGTTGGGACAGCACCTATGGCTACACCCTC.

This clonotype was counted a few times. The chain is built from TRBV5-1 and TRBJ2-3, with TRBD2 identical over 11 bases. Germline loops: CDR1 SGHRS, CDR2 YFSETQ. CDR3 length: 15 residues. V lost 7 bases, J lost 2 bases, and 6 bases stayed unmatched. The CDR3 region is CASRSGRAFTDTQYF. CDR3 DNA: TGCGCCAGCCGTAGCGGGAGGGCCTTCACAGATACGCAGTATTTT.

V and J are TRBV4-1 and TRBJ2-3; TRBD2 aligns across 12 bases. Per germline, CDR1 MGHRA and CDR2 YSYEKL. J was trimmed by 5 bases and V by 0 bases; bases with no gene match: 6. The CDR3 is 17 residues long. CDR3 in amino acids: CASSQEDLAGGQDTQYF. Here the CDR3 DNA reads TGCGCCAGCAGCCAAGAAGATCTAGCGGGAGGGCAAGATACGCAGTATTTT.

The chain carries TRBV23-1 and TRBJ2-7, with D tentatively TRBD2 (6 bases). TRBV23-1 is annotated as an ORF whose role is uncertain. This CDR3 contains 12 residues. Deletions cut 8 bases from V and 5 bases from J, with 13 bases between. As DNA, the CDR3 is TGCGCCAGCCGCGGAGGAGGGAACGAGCAGTACTTC. This gives the protein CASRGGGNEQYF.

The chain is built from TRBV14 and TRBJ1-1; D unresolved. The germline V gene has CDR1 SGHDN and CDR2 FVKESK. This CDR3 is 16 amino acids long. Trimming removed 0 bases from V and 5 bases from J, with 16 bases in between. CDR3 in amino acids: CASSQDTRHWRTEAFF. CDR3 coding DNA: TGTGCCAGCAGCCAAGATACGCGGCATTGGAGGACTGAAGCTTTCTTT.

This clonotype has just a few counts. A read error is possible here, since a much larger clone lies one base away. This sequence joins TRBV12-3 or TRBV12-4 and TRBJ2-3; no reliable D call. The V gene lost 10 bases and the J gene lost 2 bases, with 13 bases spanning the gap. The CDR3 has 13 amino acids. The DNA of the CDR3 is TGTGCCACCTGTATAGGTTTCACAGATACGCAGTATTTT. This gives the protein CATCIGFTDTQYF.

A remark on this clonotype: A much larger clone differs by one base, so this may be a read error. The chain recombines TRBV4-3 with TRBJ2-2; D not certain. CDR3 length equals 16 residues. The V gene lost 0 bases and the J gene lost 1 base, with 9 bases spanning the gap. Germline V gives CDR1 LGHNA, CDR2 YSLEER. The CDR3, as DNA: TGCGCCAGCAGCCAAGAGTCGGCGGTGAACACCGGGGAGCTGTTTTTT. This gives the protein CASSQESAVNTGELFF.

Of note for this clonotype: Given the absence of the conserved phenylalanine or tryptophan at the CDR3 end, a read error is likely. This chain links TRBV11-1 with TRBJ2-1; 12 positions agree with TRBD2. The CDR3 contains 16 residues. V dropped 1 base and J dropped 4; count of bases not matched to a gene: 2. The germline V gene encodes CDR1 SGHAT and CDR2 FQDESV (reference sequence). The CDR3 nucleotides are TGTGCCAGCAGCTTAGTAGGACTAGCGGGATACAATGAGCAGTTCTAC. As protein: CASSLVGLAGYNEQFY.

V gene TRBV11-2 combines with J gene TRBJ1-2; perhaps TRBD1 as D (5 bases). The CDR3 is 16 amino acids. The V and J ends lost 9 bases and 6 bases respectively, with 26 bases between them. CDR1 and CDR2 (germline): SGHAT, FQNNGV. The chain's CDR3 is CASSAADSVYRDGYTF. The CDR3, as DNA: TGTGCCAGTAGCGCGGCCGACAGTGTTTATCGTGATGGCTACACCTTC.

The chain links TRBV11-2 to TRBJ2-7; 7 bases map to TRBD2. The CDR3 consists of 15 residues. Germline CDR1 reads SGHAT; CDR2 reads FQNNGV. The V gene end was trimmed by 4 bases and the J gene end by 9 bases; junction bases not matched to a gene: 15. Written as DNA, the CDR3 is TGTGCCAGCAGCTCCCAGCAGGGAGGGCCTGTCGTGCAGTACTTC. Protein: CASSSQQGGPVVQYF.

Worth noting for this clonotype: Given a much more abundant clone one base away, this may be a read error. The V and J genes are TRBV29-1 and TRBJ1-1; TRBD1 is a possible D gene (5 bases). CDR1 is SQVTM, CDR2 ANQGSEA, per germline. V lost 7 bases and J 2 bases, leaving 8 bases between the germline ends. The CDR3 is 11 amino acids. CDR3 nucleotide sequence: TGCAGCGCCAGGGAAAACACTGAAGCTTTCTTT. It specifies CSARENTEAFF.

Remarks on this clonotype: One junction end disagrees with the germline gene, perhaps due to a read error. The V and J genes are TRBV10-2 and TRBJ2-7, with D hard to call. Germline V gives CDR1 WSHSY, CDR2 SAAADI. There are 13 residues in the CDR3. CDR3 sequence: CASKVGSSYEQYF. CDR3 sequence (DNA): TGCGCCAGCAAGGTCGGAAGCTCCTATGAGCAGTACTTC.

The CDR3 region has the DNA TGTGTCAGGAGCACGGCGGGACTAGCGGTATTCAATGAGCAGTTCTTC. Protein: CVRSTAGLAVFNEQFF. This sequence joins TRBV11-2 and TRBJ2-1; 11 bases align to TRBD2. This CDR3 contains 16 residues. Germline V CDR1 and CDR2: SGHAT, FQNNGV.

Of note for this clonotype: This may be a read error, as it is one base from a much larger clone. The CDR3 protein is CASRLQTGAGETQYF. The CDR3 region has the DNA TGTGCCAGCAGACTTCAGACAGGGGCCGGAGAGACCCAGTACTTC. The V and J genes are TRBV6-2 or TRBV6-3 and TRBJ2-5, with 8 bases lining up with TRBD1. CDR3 length: 15 amino acids. V was clipped by 6 bases and J by 4 bases; unmatched bases: 10. Germline assignment: CDR1 MNHEY and CDR2 SVGEGT.

Remarks on this clonotype: One base away lies a much larger clone, so this may be a sequencing read error. CDR3 sequence reads: CASSDGGTNSLLHF. CDR3 nucleotides: TGTGCCAGCAGTGATGGAGGGACTAATTCACTCCTCCACTTT. The rearrangement joins TRBV6-1 to TRBJ1-6; tentative D call: TRBD1 (5 bases). This CDR3 region has 14 residues. Germline loops: CDR1 MNHNS, CDR2 SASEGT.

CDR3 protein: CASSPRPGLAGATGELFF. For the CDR3, the DNA is TGTGCCAGCAGCCCCCGCCCGGGACTAGCGGGAGCAACCGGGGAGCTGTTTTTT. J is TRBJ2-2 and V is TRBV9; 14 nucleotides agree with TRBD2. J gave up 5 bases and V 4 bases, and 10 bases lay outside the gene matches. This CDR3 comprises 18 residues. Germline lookup yields CDR1 SGDLS and CDR2 YYNGEE.

Of note for this clonotype: This may stem from a read error, because a much larger clone lies one nucleotide away. The chain has TRBV4-3 and TRBJ2-2; D might be TRBD2 (5 bases). The CDR3 is 13 amino acids. Germline assignment: CDR1 LGHNA and CDR2 YSLEER. As DNA, the CDR3 is TGCGCCAGCAGCCAGGGTGGCGCCGGGGAGCCGTTTTTT. This translates into CASSQGGAGEPFF.

In the case of this clonotype: Relative to the germline gene, one junction end is altered; a read error may explain this. The J gene is TRBJ2-7, the V gene TRBV11-2; D might be TRBD1 (5 bases). CDR1 SGHAT and CDR2 FQNNGV come from the germline V gene. There are 15 residues in the CDR3. CDR3 nucleotide sequence: TGTGCCAGCAGCTGGCCTAGGGGCGCCGCCTACCAGCAGTACTTC. Its protein is CASSWPRGAAYQQYF. The variable domain in full, with the rest retrieved from reference TRBV11-2 and TRBJ2-7, is EAGVAQSPRYKIIEKRQSVAFWCNPISGHATLYWYQQILGQGPKLLIQFQNNGVVDDSQLPKDRFSAERLKGVDSTLKIQPAKLEDSAVYLCASSWPRGAAYQQYFGPGTRLTVT.

This chain links TRBV18 with TRBJ2-7; D remains unclear. The V gene lost 1 base and the J gene lost 6 bases, with 13 bases spanning the gap. Germline V gives CDR1 KGHSH, CDR2 LQKENI. The length of the CDR3 is 14 residues. The CDR3: CASSPQVSRSEQYF. The CDR3 DNA is TGTGCCAGCTCACCACAGGTTTCTCGAAGCGAGCAGTACTTC.

Remarks on this clonotype: Sequence at one end of the junction differs from germline and may be a read error. The CDR3 sequence: CAISQNQTGGYEQYF. CDR3 bases: TGCGCCATCAGCCAAAATCAAACAGGGGGCTACGAGCAGTACTTC. V is TRBV4-3 and J is TRBJ2-7, with TRBD1 matching 8 bases. Germline V gene sequence: CDR1 LGHNA, CDR2 YSLEER. The CDR3 length is 15 residues.

About this clonotype itself: One end of the junction varies from germline; a read error may be responsible. The CDR3 loop is CTSSQDQGLVISEQYF. In DNA form, the CDR3 reads TGCACCAGCAGCCAAGATCAGGGACTAGTTATCTCCGAGCAGTACTTC. This chain connects TRBV4-1 to TRBJ2-7, with 8 bases fitting TRBD2. In germline, CDR1 is MGHRA, CDR2 YSYEKL. CDR3 length: 16 residues.

The genes are TRBV7-9 and TRBJ1-1; D perhaps matches TRBD1 (5 bases). CDR3 length: 15 amino acids. The germline CDR1 and CDR2 sequences are SEHNR and FQNEAQ (reference sequence). Trimming stripped 10 bases from V and 1 base from J, with 19 bases between. CDR3 sequence (DNA): TGTGCCATCAACAGTCCGGGACGACCGAACACTGAAGCTTTCTTT. Encoded protein: CAINSPGRPNTEAFF.